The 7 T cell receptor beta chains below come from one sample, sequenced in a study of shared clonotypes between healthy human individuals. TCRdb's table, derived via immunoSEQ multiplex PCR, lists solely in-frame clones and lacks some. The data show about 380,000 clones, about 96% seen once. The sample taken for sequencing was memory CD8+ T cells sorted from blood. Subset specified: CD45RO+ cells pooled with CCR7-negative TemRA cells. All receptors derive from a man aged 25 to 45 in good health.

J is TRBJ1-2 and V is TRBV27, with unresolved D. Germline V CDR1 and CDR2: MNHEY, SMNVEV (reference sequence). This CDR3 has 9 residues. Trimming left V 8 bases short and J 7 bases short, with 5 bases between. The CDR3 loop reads CASHCGYTF. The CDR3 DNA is TGTGCCAGCCACTGTGGCTACACCTTC.

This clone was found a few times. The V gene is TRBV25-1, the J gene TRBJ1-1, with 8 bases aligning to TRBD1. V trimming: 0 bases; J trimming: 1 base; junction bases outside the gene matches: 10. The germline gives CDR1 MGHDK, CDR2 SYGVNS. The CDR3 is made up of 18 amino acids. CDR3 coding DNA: TGTGCCAGCAGTGAATATCCGACAGGGGAGATATGGAACACTGAAGCTTTCTTT. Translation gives CASSEYPTGEIWNTEAFF.

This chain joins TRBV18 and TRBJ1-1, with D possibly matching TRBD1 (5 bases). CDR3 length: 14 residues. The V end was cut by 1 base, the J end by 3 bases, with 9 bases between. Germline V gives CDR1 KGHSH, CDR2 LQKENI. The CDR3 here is CASSPQGQDTEAFF. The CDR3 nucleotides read TGTGCCAGCTCACCACAGGGGCAGGACACTGAAGCTTTCTTT.

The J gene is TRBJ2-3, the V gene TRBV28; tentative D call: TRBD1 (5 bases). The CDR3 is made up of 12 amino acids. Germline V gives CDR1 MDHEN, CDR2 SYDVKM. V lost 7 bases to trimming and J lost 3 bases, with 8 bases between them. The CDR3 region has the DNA TGTGCCAGCAAAGGGGTAACAGATACGCAGTATTTT. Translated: CASKGVTDTQYF. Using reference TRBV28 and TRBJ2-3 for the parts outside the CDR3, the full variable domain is DVKVTQSSRYLVKRTGEKVFLECVQDMDHENMFWYRQDPGLGLRLIYFSYDVKMKEKGDIPEGYSVSREKKERFSLILESASTNQTSMYLCASKGVTDTQYFGPGTRLTVL.

The DNA for the CDR3 is TGTGCCAGCATCGAACAGGGGGGTTTTTCCTACGAGCAGTACTTC. Translating gives CASIEQGGFSYEQYF. The gene calls are TRBV28 and TRBJ2-7, with TRBD1 matching over 8 bases. The V gene's germline CDR1 is MDHEN and CDR2 SYDVKM. The CDR3 consists of 15 residues. The V segment lost 7 bases and the J segment 1 base; nucleotides outside the gene matches: 9.

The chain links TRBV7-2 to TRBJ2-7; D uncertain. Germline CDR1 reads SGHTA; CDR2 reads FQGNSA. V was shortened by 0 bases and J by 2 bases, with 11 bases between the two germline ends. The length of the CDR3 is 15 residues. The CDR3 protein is CASSLAGPVPYEQYF. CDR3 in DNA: TGTGCCAGCAGCTTAGCCGGGCCGGTCCCCTACGAGCAGTACTTC.

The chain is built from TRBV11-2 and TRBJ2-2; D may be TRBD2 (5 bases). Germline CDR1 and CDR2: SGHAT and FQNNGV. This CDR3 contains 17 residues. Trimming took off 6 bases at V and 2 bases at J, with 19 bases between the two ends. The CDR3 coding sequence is TGTGCCAGCAGACCCTTCGACTACTCCCGAAACACCGGGGAGCTGTTTTTT. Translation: CASRPFDYSRNTGELFF.